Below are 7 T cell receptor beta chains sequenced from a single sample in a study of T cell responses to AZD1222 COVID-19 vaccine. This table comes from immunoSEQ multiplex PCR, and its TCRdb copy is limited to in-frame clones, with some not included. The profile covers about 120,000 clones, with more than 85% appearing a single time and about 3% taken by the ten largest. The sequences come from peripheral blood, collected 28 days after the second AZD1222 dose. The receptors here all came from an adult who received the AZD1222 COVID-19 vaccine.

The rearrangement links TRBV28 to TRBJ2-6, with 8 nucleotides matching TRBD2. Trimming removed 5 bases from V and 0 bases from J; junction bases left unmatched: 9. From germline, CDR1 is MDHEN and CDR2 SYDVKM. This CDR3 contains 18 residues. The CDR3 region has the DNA TGTGCCAGCAGTCTCCTCGGGGGGGGTCCCTCTGGGGCCAACGTCCTGACTTTC. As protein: CASSLLGGGPSGANVLTF. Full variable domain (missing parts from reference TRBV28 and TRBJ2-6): DVKVTQSSRYLVKRTGEKVFLECVQDMDHENMFWYRQDPGLGLRLIYFSYDVKMKEKGDIPEGYSVSREKKERFSLILESASTNQTSMYLCASSLLGGGPSGANVLTFGAGSRLTVL.

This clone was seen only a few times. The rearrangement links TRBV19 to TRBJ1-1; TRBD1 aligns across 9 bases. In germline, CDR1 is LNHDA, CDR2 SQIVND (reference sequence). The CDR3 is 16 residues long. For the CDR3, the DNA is TGTGCAACCACTCCGGGACAGGGAAGAGTGCGCACTGAAGCTTTCTTT. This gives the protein CATTPGQGRVRTEAFF.

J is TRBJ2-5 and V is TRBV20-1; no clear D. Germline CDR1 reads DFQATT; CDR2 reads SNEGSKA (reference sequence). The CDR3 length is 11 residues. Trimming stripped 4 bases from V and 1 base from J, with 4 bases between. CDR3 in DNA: TGCAGTGCTACGCCCCAAGAGACCCAGTACTTC. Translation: CSATPQETQYF.

In nucleotides, the CDR3 is TGCGCCAGCAGTGCCGCGAGGCATACAGGGAAGAGCTCCTACAATGAGCAGTTCTTC. This codes for CASSAARHTGKSSYNEQFF. This sequence joins TRBV10-2 and TRBJ2-1; D perhaps matches TRBD1 (6 bases). The CDR3 has 19 amino acids. Germline V gene lookup returns CDR1 WSHSY and CDR2 SAAADI. V was shortened by 4 bases and J by 0 bases, with 22 bases between the two germline ends.

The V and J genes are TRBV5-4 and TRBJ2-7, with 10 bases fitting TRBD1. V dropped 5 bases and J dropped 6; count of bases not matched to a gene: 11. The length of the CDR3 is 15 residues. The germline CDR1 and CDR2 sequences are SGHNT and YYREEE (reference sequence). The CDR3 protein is CASSPPGQGFIEQYF. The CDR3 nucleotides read TGTGCCAGCAGTCCCCCGGGACAGGGGTTTATCGAGCAGTACTTC.

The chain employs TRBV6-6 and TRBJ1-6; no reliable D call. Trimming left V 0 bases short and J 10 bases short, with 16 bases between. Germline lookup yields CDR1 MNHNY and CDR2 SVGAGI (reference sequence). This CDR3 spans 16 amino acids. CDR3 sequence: CASSYSMGPKGSPLHF. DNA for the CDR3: TGTGCCAGCAGTTACTCGATGGGCCCCAAGGGCTCACCCCTCCACTTT.

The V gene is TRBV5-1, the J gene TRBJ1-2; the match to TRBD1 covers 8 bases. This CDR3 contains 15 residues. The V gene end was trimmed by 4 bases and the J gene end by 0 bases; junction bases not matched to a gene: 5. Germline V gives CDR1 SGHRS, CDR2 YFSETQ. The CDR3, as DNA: TGCGCCAGCAGCCTCCGGACAGGGCCTAACTATGGCTACACCTTC. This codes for CASSLRTGPNYGYTF.